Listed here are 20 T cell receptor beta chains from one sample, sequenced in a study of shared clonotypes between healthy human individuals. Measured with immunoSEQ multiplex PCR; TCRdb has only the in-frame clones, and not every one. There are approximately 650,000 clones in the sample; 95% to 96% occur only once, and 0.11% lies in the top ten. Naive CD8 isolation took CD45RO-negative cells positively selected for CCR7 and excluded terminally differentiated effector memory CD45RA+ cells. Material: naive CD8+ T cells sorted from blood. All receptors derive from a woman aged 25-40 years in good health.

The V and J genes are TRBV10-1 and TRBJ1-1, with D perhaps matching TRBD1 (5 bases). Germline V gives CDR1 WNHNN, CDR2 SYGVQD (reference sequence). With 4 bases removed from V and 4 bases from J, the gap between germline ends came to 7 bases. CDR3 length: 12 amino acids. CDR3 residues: CASSAGTTEAFF. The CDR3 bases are TGCGCCAGCAGTGCCGGGACCACTGAAGCTTTCTTT.

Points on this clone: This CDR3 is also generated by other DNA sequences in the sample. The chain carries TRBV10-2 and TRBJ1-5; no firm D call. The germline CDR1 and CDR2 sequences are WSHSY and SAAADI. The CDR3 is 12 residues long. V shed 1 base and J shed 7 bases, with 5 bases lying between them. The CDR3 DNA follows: TGCGCCAGCAGTGAGTTCGGCCAGCCCCAGCATTTT. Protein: CASSEFGQPQHF.

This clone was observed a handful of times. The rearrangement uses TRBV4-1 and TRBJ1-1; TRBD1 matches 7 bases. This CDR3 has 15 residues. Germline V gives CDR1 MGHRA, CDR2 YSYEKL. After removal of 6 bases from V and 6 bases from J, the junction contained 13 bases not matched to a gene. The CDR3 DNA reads TGCGCCAGCAGTCGGGGACAGCCCTGGGAACCTGAAGCTTTCTTT. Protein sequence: CASSRGQPWEPEAFF.

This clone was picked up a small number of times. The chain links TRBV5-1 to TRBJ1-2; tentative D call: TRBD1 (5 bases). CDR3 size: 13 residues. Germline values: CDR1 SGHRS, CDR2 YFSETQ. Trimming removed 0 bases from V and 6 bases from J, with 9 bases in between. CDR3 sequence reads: CASSLEGFDGYTF. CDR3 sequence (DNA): TGCGCCAGCAGCTTGGAGGGGTTCGATGGCTACACCTTC.

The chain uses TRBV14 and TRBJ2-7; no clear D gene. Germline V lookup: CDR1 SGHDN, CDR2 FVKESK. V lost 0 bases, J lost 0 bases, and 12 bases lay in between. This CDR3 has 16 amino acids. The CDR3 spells CASSQDLALSSYEQYF. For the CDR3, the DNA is TGTGCCAGCAGCCAAGACTTAGCCTTGAGCTCCTACGAGCAGTACTTC.

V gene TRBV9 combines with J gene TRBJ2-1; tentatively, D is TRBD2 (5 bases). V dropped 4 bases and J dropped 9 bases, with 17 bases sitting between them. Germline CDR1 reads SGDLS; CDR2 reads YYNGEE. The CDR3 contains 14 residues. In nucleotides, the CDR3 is TGTGCCAGCAGCCCCCGGACTGGATTGGGTGAGCAGTTCTTC. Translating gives CASSPRTGLGEQFF.

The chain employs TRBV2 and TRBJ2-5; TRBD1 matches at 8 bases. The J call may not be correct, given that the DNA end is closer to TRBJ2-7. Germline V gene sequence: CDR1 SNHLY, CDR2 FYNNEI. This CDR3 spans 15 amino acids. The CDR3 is CASREFGQGSYEQYF. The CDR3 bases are TGTGCCAGCAGGGAATTCGGACAGGGCTCCTACGAGCAGTACTTC.

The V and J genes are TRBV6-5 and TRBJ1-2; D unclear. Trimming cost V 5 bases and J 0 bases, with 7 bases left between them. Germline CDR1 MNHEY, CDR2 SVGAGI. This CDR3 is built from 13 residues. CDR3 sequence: CASSPTSNYGYTF. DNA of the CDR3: TGTGCCAGCAGTCCTACATCTAACTATGGCTACACCTTC.

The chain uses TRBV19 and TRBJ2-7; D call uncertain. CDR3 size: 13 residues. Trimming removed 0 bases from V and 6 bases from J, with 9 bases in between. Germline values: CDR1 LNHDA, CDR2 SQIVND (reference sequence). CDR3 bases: TGTGCCAGTAGTATAGAGATGGGTCGCGAGCAGTACTTC. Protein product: CASSIEMGREQYF.

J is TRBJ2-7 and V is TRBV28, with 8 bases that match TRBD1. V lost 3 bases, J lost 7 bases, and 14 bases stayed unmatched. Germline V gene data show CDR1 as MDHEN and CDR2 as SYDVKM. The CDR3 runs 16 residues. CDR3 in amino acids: CASSLGQAGGLREQYF. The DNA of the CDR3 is TGTGCCAGCAGTTTGGGTCAGGCAGGGGGCCTACGGGAGCAGTACTTC.

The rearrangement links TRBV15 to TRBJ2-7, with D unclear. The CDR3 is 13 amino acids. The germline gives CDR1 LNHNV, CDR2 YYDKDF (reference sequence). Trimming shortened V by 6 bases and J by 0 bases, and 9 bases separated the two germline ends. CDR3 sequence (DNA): TGTGCCACCAGGGGCAGGAGCTCCTACGAGCAGTACTTC. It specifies CATRGRSSYEQYF.

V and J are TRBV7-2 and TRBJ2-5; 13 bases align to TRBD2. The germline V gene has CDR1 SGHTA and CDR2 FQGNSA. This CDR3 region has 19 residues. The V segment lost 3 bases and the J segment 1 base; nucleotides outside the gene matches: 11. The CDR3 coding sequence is TGTGCCAGCAGCTTCGGGACTAGCGGGGAATGGCAGGGCCAAGAGACCCAGTACTTC. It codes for CASSFGTSGEWQGQETQYF.

CDR3 residues: CASSLGGFAELYNEQFF. CDR3 sequence (DNA): TGTGCCAGCAGTTTAGGGGGCTTTGCGGAACTCTACAATGAGCAGTTCTTC. The chain uses TRBV28 and TRBJ2-1; weak D call: TRBD1 (6 bases). The CDR3 consists of 17 residues. Trimming pared 2 bases from V and 3 bases from J, leaving 17 bases between. Germline assignment: CDR1 MDHEN and CDR2 SYDVKM. The full variable domain, with the rest looked up from reference TRBV28 and TRBJ2-1, is DVKVTQSSRYLVKRTGEKVFLECVQDMDHENMFWYRQDPGLGLRLIYFSYDVKMKEKGDIPEGYSVSREKKERFSLILESASTNQTSMYLCASSLGGFAELYNEQFFGPGTRLTVL.

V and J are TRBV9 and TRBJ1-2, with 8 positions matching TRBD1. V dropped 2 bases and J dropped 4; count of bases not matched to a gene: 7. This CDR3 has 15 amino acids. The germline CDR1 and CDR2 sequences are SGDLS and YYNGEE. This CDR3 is CASSVSGGAAYGYTF. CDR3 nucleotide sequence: TGTGCCAGCAGCGTGTCAGGGGGCGCAGCCTATGGCTACACCTTC.

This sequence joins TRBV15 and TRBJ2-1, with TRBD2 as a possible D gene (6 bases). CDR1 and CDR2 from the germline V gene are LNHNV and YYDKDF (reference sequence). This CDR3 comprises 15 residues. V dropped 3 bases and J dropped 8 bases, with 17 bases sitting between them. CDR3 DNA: TGTGCCACCAGCAGGGTCGGACTAATGGGGGATGAGCAGTTCTTC. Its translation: CATSRVGLMGDEQFF.

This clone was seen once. The CDR3 is CASSLGGIGNTIYF. DNA for the CDR3: TGTGCCAGCAGTTTAGGGGGGATCGGAAACACCATATATTTT. This chain links TRBV28 with TRBJ1-3, with D tentatively TRBD1 (5 bases). Germline CDR1 is MDHEN and CDR2 is SYDVKM. The CDR3 consists of 14 residues. Trimming removed 2 bases from V and 4 bases from J, with 9 bases in between.

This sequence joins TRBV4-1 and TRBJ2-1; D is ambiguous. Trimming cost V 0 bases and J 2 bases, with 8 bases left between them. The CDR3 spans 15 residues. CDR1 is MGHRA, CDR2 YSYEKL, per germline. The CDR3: CASSQDRWAYNEQFF. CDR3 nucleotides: TGCGCCAGCAGCCAAGATAGGTGGGCCTACAATGAGCAGTTCTTC.

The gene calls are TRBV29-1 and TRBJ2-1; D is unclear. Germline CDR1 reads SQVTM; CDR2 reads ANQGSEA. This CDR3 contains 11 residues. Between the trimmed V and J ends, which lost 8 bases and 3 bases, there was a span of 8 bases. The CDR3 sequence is CSHSNYNEQFF. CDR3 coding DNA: TGCAGCCACAGCAACTACAATGAGCAGTTCTTC.

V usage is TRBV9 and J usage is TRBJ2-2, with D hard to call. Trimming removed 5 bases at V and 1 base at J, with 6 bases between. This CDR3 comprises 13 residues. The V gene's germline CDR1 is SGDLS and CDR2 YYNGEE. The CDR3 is CASRHQNTGELFF. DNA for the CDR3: TGTGCCAGCAGACACCAGAACACCGGGGAGCTGTTTTTT.

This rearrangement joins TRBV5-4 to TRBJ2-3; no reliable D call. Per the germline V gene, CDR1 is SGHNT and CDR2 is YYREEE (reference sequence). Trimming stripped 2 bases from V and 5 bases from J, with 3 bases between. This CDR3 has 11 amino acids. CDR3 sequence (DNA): TGTGCCAGCAGCTTTGGAGATACGCAGTATTTT. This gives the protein CASSFGDTQYF.